The present TCR beta chain was sequenced within a study of shared clonotypes between healthy human individuals. Study findings and constraints: Sharing across a handful of donors was seen in around 5% of naive CD4 clonotypes.

From germline, CDR1 is MDHEN and CDR2 SYDVKM. There are 15 residues in the CDR3. The ends were cut back, 6 bases at V and 0 bases at J, with 14 bases in the middle. Remarks on this clone: Its antigen is still unknown.

Terminally differentiated effector memory CD45RA+ cells were left out of the naive CD8 fraction, which was CD45RO-negative and positively selected for CCR7. Genomic DNA from each subset was divided evenly over several immunoSEQ plates. Assay: immunoSEQ multiplex PCR; the TCRdb copy retains only in-frame clones and omits some. The table lists around 2,000,000 clones, approximately 94% of them singletons. Sequencing used naive CD8+ T cells from PBMCs. The chain links TRBV28 to TRBJ1-1, with D possibly being TRBD1 (6 bases). This clonotype was obtained from a young man in good health. Some clones in this sample may be carry-over from other donors' samples. The CDR3 region has the DNA TGTGCCAGCAGCTTGACAGGACCTATGAACACTGAAGCTTTCTTT. This gives the protein CASSLTGPMNTEAFF.